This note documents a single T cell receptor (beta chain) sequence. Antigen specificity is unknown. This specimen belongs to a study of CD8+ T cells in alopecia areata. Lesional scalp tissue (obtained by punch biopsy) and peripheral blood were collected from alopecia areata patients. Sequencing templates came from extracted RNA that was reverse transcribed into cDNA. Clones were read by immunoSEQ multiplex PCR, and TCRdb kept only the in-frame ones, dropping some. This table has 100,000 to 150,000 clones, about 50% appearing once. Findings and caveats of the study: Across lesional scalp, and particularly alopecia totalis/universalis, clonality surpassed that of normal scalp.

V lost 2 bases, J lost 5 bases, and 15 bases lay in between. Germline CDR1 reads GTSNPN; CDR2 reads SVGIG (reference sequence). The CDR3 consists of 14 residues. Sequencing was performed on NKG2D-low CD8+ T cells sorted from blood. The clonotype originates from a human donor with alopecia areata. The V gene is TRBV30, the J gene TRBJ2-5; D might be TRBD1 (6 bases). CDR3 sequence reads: CAWSRGLGDETQYF. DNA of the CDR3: TGTGCCTGGAGTAGGGGGTTAGGTGACGAGACCCAGTACTTC. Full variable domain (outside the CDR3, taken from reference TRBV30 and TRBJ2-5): SQTIHQWPATLVQPVGSPLSLECTVEGTSNPNLYWYRQAAGRGLQLLFYSVGIGQISSEVPQNLSASRPQDRQFILSSKKLLLSDSGFYLCAWSRGLGDETQYFGPGTRLLVL.